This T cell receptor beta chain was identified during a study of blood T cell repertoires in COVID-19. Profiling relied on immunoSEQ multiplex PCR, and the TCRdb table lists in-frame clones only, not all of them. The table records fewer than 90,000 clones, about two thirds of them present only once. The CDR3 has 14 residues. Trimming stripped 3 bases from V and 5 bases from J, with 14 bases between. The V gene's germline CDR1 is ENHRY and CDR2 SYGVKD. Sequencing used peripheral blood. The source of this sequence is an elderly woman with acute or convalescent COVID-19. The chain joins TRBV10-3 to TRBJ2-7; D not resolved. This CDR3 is CAISDLGFEDEQYF. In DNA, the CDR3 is TGTGCCATCAGTGATTTAGGTTTTGAGGACGAGCAGTACTTC.